This T cell receptor beta chain was retrieved from a study of PD-1 blockade in classical Hodgkin lymphoma. Relapse was seen in all patients after autologous stem cell transplantation, and brentuximab vedotin exposure was variable. The V end lost 6 bases, the J end lost 5 bases, and 14 bases lay between the germline ends. CDR1 is ENHRY, CDR2 SYGVKD, per germline. The CDR3 consists of 14 residues. Repertoires were generated with immunoSEQ multiplex PCR, while TCRdb's copy carries only in-frame clones and drops some. The table records about 98,000 clones, 92% of them present only once. The rearrangement joins TRBV10-3 to TRBJ2-1; TRBD2 is a possible D gene (5 bases). This specimen was peripheral blood mononuclear cells (PBMCs), taken at baseline. The sequence was collected from a human donor with classical Hodgkin lymphoma. The CDR3 DNA reads as TGTGCCATCAGGGCGGCGAGAGGGAACAATGAGCAGTTCTTC. This gives the protein CAIRAARGNNEQFF.